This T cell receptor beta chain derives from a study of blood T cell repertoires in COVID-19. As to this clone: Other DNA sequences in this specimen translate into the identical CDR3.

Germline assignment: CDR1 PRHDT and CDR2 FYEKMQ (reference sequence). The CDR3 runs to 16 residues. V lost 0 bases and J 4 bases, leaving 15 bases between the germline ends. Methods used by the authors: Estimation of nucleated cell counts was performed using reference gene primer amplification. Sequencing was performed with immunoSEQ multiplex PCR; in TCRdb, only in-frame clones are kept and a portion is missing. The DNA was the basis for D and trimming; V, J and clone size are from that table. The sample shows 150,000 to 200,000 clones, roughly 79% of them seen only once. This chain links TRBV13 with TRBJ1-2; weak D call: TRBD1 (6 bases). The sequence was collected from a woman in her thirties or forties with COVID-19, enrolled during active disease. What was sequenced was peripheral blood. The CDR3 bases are TGTGCCAGCAGCTTAGGCCGAGGCAGGGGCGGCTATGGCTACACCTTC. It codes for CASSLGRGRGGYGYTF.